This TCR beta chain was sequenced in a study of shared T cell receptors in the human thymus. Data came from immunoSEQ multiplex PCR; TCRdb stores just in-frame clones and leaves some out. The sample includes around 67,000 clones, over 90% of them seen just once. The CDR3 runs 15 residues. CDR1 SGHAT and CDR2 FQNNGV come from the germline V gene. Losses at the gene ends were 5 bases for V and 5 bases for J; bases not matched to a gene: 9. Material for sequencing was thymocytes. The receptor was derived from a human donor. The rearrangement links TRBV11-2 to TRBJ2-3, with TRBD2 matching 8 bases. CDR3 coding DNA: TGTGCCAGCAGCCCACTAGACGCGGGGGGAGATACGCAGTATTTT. Amino acids: CASSPLDAGGDTQYF. Variable domain in full (rest from reference TRBV11-2 and TRBJ2-3): EAGVAQSPRYKIIEKRQSVAFWCNPISGHATLYWYQQILGQGPKLLIQFQNNGVVDDSQLPKDRFSAERLKGVDSTLKIQPAKLEDSAVYLCASSPLDAGGDTQYFGPGTRLTVL.